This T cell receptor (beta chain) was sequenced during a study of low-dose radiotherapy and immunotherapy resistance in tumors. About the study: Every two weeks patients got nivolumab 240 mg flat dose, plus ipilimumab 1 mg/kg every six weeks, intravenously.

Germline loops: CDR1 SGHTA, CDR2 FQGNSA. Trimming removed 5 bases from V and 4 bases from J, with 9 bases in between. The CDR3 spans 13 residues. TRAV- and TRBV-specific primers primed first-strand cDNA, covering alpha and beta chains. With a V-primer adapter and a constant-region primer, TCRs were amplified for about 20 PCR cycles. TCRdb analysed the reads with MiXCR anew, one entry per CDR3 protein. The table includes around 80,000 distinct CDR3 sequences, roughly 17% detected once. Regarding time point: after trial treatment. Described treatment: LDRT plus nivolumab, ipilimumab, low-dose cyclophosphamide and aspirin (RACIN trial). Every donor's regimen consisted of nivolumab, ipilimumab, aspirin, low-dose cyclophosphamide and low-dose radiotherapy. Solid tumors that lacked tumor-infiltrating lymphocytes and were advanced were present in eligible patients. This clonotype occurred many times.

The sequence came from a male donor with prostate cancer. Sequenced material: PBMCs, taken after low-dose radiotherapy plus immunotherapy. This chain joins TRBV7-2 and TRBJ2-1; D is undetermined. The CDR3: CASSPLTYNEQFF. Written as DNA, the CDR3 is TGTGCCAGCAGCCCACTTACGTACAATGAGCAGTTCTTC.